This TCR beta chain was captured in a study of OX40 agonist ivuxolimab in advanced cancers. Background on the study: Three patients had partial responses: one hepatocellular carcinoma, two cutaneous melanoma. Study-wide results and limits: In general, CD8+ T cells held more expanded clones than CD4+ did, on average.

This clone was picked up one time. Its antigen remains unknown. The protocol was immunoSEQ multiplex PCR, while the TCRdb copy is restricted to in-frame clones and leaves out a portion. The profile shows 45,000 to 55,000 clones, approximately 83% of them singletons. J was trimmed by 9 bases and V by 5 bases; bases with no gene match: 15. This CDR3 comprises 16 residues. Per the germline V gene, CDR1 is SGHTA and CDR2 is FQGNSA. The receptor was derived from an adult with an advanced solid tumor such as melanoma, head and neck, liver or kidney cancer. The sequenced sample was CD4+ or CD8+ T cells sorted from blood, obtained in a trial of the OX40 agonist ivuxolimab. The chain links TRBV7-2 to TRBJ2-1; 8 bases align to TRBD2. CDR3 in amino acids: CASSPPGSVGGAEQFF. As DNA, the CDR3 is TGTGCCAGCAGCCCCCCCGGGTCAGTCGGGGGGGCTGAGCAGTTCTTC.